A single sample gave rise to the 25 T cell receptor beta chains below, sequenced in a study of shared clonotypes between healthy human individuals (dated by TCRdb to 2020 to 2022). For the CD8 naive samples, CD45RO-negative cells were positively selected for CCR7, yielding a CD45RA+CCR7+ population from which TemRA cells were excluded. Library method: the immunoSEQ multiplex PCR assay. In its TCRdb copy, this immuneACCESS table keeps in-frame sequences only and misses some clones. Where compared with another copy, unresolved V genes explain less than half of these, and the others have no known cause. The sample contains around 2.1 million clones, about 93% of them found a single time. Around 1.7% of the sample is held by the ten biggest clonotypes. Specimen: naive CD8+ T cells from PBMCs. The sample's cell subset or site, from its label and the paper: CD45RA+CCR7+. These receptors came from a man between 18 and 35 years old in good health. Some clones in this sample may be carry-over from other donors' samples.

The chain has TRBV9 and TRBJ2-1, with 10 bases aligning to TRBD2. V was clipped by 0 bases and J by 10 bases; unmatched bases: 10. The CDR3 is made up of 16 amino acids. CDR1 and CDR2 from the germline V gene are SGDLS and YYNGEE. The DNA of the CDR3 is TGTGCCAGCAGCGTAGCTTCATCTAGCGGGAGCGACGAGCAGTTCTTC. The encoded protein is CASSVASSSGSDEQFF.

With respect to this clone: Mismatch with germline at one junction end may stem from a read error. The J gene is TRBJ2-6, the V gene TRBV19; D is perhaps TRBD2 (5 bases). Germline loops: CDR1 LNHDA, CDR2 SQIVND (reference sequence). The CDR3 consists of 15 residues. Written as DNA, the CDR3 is TGTGCCAGTAGTATCTCAGCGGCTGGCGCCAACGTCCTGACTTTC. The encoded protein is CASSISAAGANVLTF.

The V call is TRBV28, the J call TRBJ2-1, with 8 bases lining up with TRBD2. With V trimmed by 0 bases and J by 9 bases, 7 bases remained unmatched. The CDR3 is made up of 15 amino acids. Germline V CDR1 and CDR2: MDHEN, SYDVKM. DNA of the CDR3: TGTGCCAGCAGTTTATGGGCGGGAGGAAGCGGTGAGCAGTTCTTC. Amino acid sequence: CASSLWAGGSGEQFF.

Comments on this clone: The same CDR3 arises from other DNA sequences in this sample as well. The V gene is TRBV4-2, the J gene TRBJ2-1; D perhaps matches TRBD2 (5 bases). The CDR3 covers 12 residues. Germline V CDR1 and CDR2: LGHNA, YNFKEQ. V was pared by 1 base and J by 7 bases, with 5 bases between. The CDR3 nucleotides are TGTGCCAGCAGCCAAGGCGGGAATGAGCAGTTCTTC. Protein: CASSQGGNEQFF.

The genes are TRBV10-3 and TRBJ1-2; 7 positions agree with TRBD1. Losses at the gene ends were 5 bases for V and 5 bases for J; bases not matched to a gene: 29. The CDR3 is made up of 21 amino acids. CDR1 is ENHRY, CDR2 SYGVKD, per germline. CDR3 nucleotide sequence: TGTGCCATCAGTCGCGGACAGGCGGCCCCGAATCCCACTCCTCCAAGATATGGCTACACCTTC. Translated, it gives CAISRGQAAPNPTPPRYGYTF.

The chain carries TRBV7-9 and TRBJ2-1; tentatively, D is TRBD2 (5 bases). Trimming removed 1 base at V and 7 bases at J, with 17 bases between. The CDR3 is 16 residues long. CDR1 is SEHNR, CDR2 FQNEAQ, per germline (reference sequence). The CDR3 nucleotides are TGTGCCAGCAGCTTAGGGGGAGTCGGTGCGGGTAATGAGCAGTTCTTC. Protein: CASSLGGVGAGNEQFF.

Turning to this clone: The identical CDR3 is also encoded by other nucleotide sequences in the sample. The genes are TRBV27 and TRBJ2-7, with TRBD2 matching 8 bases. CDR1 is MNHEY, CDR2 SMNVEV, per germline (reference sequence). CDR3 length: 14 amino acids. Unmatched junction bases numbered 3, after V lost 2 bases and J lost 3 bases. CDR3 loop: CASSLGGTSYEQYF. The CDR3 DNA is TGTGCCAGCAGTTTAGGTGGGACTAGCTACGAGCAGTACTTC.

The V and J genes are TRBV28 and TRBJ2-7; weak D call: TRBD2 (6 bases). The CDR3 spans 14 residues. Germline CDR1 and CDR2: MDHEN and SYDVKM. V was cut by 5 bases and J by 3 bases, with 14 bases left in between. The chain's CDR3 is CASSAGQRGYEQYF. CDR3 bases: TGTGCCAGCAGTGCGGGGCAGCGCGGCTACGAGCAGTACTTC. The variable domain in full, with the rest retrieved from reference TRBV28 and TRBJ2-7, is DVKVTQSSRYLVKRTGEKVFLECVQDMDHENMFWYRQDPGLGLRLIYFSYDVKMKEKGDIPEGYSVSREKKERFSLILESASTNQTSMYLCASSAGQRGYEQYFGPGTRLTVT.

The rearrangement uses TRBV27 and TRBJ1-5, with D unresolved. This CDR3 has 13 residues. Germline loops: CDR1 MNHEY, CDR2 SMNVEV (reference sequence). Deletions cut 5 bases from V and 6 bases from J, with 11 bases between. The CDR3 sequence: CASSIWGGQPQHF. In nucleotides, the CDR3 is TGTGCCAGCAGTATATGGGGAGGTCAGCCCCAGCATTTT.

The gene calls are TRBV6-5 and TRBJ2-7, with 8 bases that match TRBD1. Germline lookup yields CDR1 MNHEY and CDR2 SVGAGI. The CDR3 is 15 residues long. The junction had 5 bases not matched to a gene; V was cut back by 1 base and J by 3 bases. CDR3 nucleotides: TGTGCCAGCAGTTACTATCTAGGACAGGGCTACGAGCAGTACTTC. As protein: CASSYYLGQGYEQYF.

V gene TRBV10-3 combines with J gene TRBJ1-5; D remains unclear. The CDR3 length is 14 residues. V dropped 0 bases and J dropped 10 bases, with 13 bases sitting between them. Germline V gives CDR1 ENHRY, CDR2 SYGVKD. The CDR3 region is CAISESWEGDPQHF. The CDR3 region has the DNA TGTGCCATCAGTGAGTCATGGGAGGGTGATCCCCAGCATTTT.

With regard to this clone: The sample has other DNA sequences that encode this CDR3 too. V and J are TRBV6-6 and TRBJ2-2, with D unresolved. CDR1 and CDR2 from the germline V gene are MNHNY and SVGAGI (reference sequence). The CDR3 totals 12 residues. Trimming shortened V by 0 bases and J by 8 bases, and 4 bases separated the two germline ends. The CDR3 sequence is CASSYSTGELFF. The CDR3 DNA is TGTGCCAGCAGTTACTCAACAGGGGAGCTGTTTTTT.

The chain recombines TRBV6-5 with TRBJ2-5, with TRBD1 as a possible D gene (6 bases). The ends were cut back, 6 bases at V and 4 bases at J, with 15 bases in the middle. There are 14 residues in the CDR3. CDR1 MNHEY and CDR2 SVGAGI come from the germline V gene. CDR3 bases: TGTGCCAGCAGGCAACAGGGTTATGGAGAGACCCAGTACTTC. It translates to CASRQQGYGETQYF.

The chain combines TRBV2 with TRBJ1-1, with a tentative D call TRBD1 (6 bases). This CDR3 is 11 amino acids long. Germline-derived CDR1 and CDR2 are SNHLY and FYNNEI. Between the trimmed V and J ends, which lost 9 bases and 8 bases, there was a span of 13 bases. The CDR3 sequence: CASEGGAEAFF. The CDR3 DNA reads TGTGCCAGTGAGGGGGGAGCCGAAGCTTTCTTT.

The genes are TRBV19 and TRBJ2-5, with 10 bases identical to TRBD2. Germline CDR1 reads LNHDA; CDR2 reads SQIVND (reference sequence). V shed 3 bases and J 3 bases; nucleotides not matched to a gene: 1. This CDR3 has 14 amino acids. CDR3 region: CASSMSGREETQYF. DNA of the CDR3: TGTGCCAGTAGTATGAGCGGGAGGGAAGAGACCCAGTACTTC.

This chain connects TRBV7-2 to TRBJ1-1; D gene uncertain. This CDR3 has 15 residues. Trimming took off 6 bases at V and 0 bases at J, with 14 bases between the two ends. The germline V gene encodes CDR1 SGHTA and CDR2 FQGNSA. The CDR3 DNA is TGTGCCAGCAGTCTGCCAGAGTCCATGAACACTGAAGCTTTCTTT. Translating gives CASSLPESMNTEAFF.

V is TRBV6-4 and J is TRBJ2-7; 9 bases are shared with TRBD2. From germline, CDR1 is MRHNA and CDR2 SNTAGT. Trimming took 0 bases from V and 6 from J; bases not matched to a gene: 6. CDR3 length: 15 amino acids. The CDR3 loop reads CASSDSGASGAEQYF. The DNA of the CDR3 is TGTGCCAGCAGTGACTCTGGGGCTAGCGGGGCCGAGCAGTACTTC.

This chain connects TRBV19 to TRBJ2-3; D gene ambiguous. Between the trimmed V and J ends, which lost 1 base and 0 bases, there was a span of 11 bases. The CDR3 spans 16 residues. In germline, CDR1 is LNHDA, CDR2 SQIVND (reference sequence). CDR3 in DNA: TGTGCCAGTAGTATAGTCGGTCAGTCTAGCACAGATACGCAGTATTTT. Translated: CASSIVGQSSTDTQYF.

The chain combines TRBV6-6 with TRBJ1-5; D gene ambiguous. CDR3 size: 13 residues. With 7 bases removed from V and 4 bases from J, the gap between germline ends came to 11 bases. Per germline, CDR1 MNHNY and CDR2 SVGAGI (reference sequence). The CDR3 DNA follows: TGTGCCAGCACTAGGGCAGCGAATCAGCCCCAGCATTTT. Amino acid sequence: CASTRAANQPQHF.

The CDR3 is CASSVMGGRADTQYF. The CDR3 nucleotides read TGTGCCAGCAGCGTAATGGGAGGGCGTGCAGATACGCAGTATTTT. V and J are TRBV9 and TRBJ2-3; TRBD2 matches 7 bases. The germline gives CDR1 SGDLS, CDR2 YYNGEE. With V trimmed by 1 base and J by 4 bases, 6 bases remained unmatched. The CDR3 runs to 15 residues. The whole variable domain, remainder taken from reference TRBV9 and TRBJ2-3, is DSGVTQTPKHLITATGQRVTLRCSPRSGDLSVYWYQQSLDQGLQFLIQYYNGEERAKGNILERFSAQQFPDLHSELNLSSLELGDSALYFCASSVMGGRADTQYFGPGTRLTVL.

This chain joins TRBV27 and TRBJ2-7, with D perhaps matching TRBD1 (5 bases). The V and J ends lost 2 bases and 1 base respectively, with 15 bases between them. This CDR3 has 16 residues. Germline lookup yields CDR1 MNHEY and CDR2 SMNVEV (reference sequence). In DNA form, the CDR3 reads TGTGCCAGCAGTTTAGGGGCAAACAAGGGGTCCTACGAGCAGTACTTC. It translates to CASSLGANKGSYEQYF.

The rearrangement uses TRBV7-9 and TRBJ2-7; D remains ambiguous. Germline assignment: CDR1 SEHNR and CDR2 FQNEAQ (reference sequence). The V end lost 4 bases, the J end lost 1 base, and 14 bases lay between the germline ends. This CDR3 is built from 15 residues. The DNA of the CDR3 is TGTGCCAGCAGCTCCTCTCGTTTCGGTTCCTACGAGCAGTACTTC. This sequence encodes CASSSSRFGSYEQYF.

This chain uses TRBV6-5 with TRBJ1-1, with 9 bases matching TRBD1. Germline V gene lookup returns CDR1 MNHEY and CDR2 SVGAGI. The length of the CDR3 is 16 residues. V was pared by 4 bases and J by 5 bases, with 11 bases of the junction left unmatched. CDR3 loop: CASSFSWGQGKTEAFF. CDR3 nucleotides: TGTGCCAGCAGTTTTTCCTGGGGACAGGGAAAAACTGAAGCTTTCTTT.

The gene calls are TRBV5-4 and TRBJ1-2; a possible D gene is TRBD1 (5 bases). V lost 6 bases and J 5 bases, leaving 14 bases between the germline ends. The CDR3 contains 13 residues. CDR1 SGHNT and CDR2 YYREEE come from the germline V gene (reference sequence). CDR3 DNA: TGTGCCAGCAAAACGTGGGCAGGGTATGGCTACACCTTC. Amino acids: CASKTWAGYGYTF.

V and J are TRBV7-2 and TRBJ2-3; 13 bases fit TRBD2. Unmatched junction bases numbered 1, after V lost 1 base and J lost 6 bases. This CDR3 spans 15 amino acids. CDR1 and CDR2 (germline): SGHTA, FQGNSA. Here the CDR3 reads CASSLELAGGDTQYF. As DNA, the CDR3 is TGTGCCAGCAGCTTAGAACTAGCGGGGGGGGATACGCAGTATTTT. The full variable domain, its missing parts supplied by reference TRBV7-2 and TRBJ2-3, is GAGVSQSPSNKVTEKGKDVELRCDPISGHTALYWYRQSLGQGLEFLIYFQGNSAPDKSGLPSDRFSAERTGGSVSTLTIQRTQQEDSAVYLCASSLELAGGDTQYFGPGTRLTVL.